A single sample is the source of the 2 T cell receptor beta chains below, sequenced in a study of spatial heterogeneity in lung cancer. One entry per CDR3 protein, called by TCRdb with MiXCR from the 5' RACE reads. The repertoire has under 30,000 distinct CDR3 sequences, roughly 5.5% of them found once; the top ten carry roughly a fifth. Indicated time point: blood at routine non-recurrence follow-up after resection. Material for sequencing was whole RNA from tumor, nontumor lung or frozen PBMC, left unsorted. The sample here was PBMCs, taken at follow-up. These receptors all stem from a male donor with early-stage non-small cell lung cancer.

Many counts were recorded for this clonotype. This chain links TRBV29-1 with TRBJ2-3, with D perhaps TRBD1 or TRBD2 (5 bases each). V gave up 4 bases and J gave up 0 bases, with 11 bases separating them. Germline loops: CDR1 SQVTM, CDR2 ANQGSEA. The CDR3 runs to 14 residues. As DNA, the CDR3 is TGCAGCGTTGTGAAGGGACGGAGCACAGATACGCAGTATTTT. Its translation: CSVVKGRSTDTQYF.

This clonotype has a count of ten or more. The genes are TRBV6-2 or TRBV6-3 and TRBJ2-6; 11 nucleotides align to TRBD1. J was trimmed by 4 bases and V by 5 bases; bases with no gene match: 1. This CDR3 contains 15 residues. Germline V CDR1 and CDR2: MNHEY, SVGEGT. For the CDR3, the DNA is TGTGCCAGCAGTGGACAGGGGGCCGGGGCCAACGTCCTGACTTTC. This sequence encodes CASSGQGAGANVLTF.